The 10 T cell receptor beta chains below come from one sample, sequenced in a study of CD8+CD57+ T cells in acquired aplastic anemia (dated by TCRdb to about 2018). The instrument given in TCRdb is Illumina HiSeq 2000. Genomic DNA served as template for TCR beta VDJ combination and CDR3 sequence profiling. TCRdb reran the public reads through fastp at Q25 and MiXCR, keeping productive beta chains. Each entry is one CDR3 protein sequence, shown with its most common DNA and genes. The sample profile shows 200,000 to 250,000 distinct CDR3 sequences; 30% to 40% of them were found once. Of the sample, more than 0.95% is held by the ten largest clones. Sequenced: sorted CD4+, CD8+, or CD8+CD57+ T cells (not recorded which) from PBMCs. These receptors were obtained from a human donor in good health, serving as a control.

This clonotype has only a few counts. The chain has TRBV30 and TRBJ1-5; 8 bases agree with TRBD1. V was pared by 6 bases and J by 2 bases, with 3 bases of the junction left unmatched. There are 13 residues in the CDR3. Germline CDR1 is GTSNPN and CDR2 is SVGIG (reference sequence). In nucleotides, the CDR3 is TGTGCCTGTAAGGGACAGGGCAATCAGCCCCAGCATTTT. Residues: CACKGQGNQPQHF.

The V call is TRBV19, the J call TRBJ2-7; a possible D gene is TRBD2 (5 bases). Germline V gene sequence: CDR1 LNHDA, CDR2 SQIVND (reference sequence). Trimming cost V 7 bases and J 0 bases, with 16 bases left between them. This CDR3 contains 15 residues. CDR3 protein: CASIPERRSSYEQYF. CDR3 sequence (DNA): TGTGCCAGTATCCCAGAACGGAGGAGCTCCTACGAGCAGTACTTC.

Concerning this clonotype itself: A read error is possible here, since a much larger clone lies one base away. The rearrangement uses TRBV11-1 and TRBJ2-7, with D unresolved. The length of the CDR3 is 17 residues. V lost 5 bases and J 4 bases, leaving 24 bases between the germline ends. Germline V gives CDR1 SGHAT, CDR2 FQDESV (reference sequence). In nucleotides, the CDR3 is TGTGCCAGCAGCGTAAGTAGGTTCCCCGTCCGGAATTACGAGCAGTACTTC. It is translated as CASSVSRFPVRNYEQYF.

Concerning this clonotype itself: Possible read error: a much larger clone is one base away. V usage is TRBV19 and J usage is TRBJ2-1, with D possibly matching TRBD1 (6 bases). The CDR3 spans 14 residues. In germline, CDR1 is LNHDA, CDR2 SQIVND (reference sequence). Here the CDR3 DNA reads TGTGTCAGTACCCCCCAGGGGTCGTACAATGAGCAGTTCTTC. This translates into CVSTPQGSYNEQFF. Full variable domain (remainder filled in from reference TRBV19 and TRBJ2-1): DGGITQSPKYLFRKEGQNVTLSCEQNLNHDAMYWYRQDPGQGLRLIYYSQIVNDFQKGDIAEGYSVSREKKESFPLTVTSAQKNPTAFYLCVSTPQGSYNEQFFGPGTRLTVL.

The sample holds many counts of this clonotype. The chain combines TRBV19 with TRBJ1-5, with D possibly being TRBD1 (5 bases). V dropped 4 bases and J dropped 9 bases, with 16 bases sitting between them. Germline values: CDR1 LNHDA, CDR2 SQIVND (reference sequence). The length of the CDR3 is 14 residues. The CDR3 DNA reads TGTGCCAGTAGTACCCCGGGGGGAAGTGGGCCCCAGCATTTT. Residues: CASSTPGGSGPQHF.

This clonotype was recorded a few times. The gene calls are TRBV24-1 and TRBJ2-7, with TRBD1 identical over 8 bases. J was trimmed by 6 bases and V by 2 bases; bases with no gene match: 11. Germline-derived CDR1 and CDR2 are KGHDR and SFDVKD. CDR3 length: 16 residues. In nucleotides, the CDR3 is TGTGCCACCAGTGATTCCCCGGGACAGGTGATGAGCGAGCAGTACTTC. Protein product: CATSDSPGQVMSEQYF.

In its sample, this clonotype was seen a few times. V usage is TRBV5-1 and J usage is TRBJ2-1, with D unclear. Trimming left V 4 bases short and J 8 bases short, with 10 bases between. CDR1 is SGHRS, CDR2 YFSETQ, per germline. The CDR3 runs 12 residues. The CDR3 sequence is CASSRGGDEQFF. The CDR3 DNA reads TGCGCCAGCAGCCGTGGTGGGGATGAGCAGTTCTTC.

As concerns this clonotype: A much larger clone lies one base from this, so it may be a read error. This chain uses TRBV11-2 with TRBJ2-1; D may be TRBD1 or TRBD2 (5 bases each). From germline, CDR1 is SGHAT and CDR2 FQNNGV. V was trimmed by 9 bases and J by 1 base, leaving 13 bases between them. The length of the CDR3 is 14 residues. The CDR3 region is CASSPGPSYNEQFF. The CDR3, as DNA: TGTGCCAGTTCCCCGGGACCGTCCTACAATGAGCAGTTCTTC.

This clonotype was seen repeatedly, ten times or more. V is TRBV15 and J is TRBJ1-2; 10 nucleotides match TRBD1. This CDR3 is 18 amino acids long. The junction had 18 bases not matched to a gene; V was cut back by 4 bases and J by 7 bases. From germline, CDR1 is LNHNV and CDR2 YYDKDF (reference sequence). The CDR3, as DNA: TGTGCCACCAGCAACCAACGACAGGGGGCAAGATCTAGAAGTGGCTACACCTTC. Protein: CATSNQRQGARSRSGYTF.

On this clonotype: Its ends do not fully match the called genes, so a read error is possible. The chain combines TRBV7-9 with TRBJ1-2, with a possible D match to TRBD1 (6 bases). The length of the CDR3 is 14 residues. CDR1 SEHNR and CDR2 FQNEAQ come from the germline V gene (reference sequence). CDR3 DNA sequence: TGCGCCAGCAGCTTGGGAGGGGGATACAGCGGCTACACCTTC. Its protein is CASSLGGGYSGYTF.